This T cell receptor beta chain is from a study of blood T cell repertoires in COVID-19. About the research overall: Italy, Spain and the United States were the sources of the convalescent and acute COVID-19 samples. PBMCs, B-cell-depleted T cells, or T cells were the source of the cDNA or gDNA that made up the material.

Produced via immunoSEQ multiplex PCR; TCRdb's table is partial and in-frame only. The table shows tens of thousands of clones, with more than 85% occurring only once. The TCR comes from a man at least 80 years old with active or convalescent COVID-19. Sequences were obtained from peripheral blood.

In DNA, the CDR3 is TGTGCCAGCAGCTCGTGGGCAGGATCTGGAAACACCATATATTTT. Protein sequence: CASSSWAGSGNTIYF. J is TRBJ1-3 and V is TRBV7-2; D remains unclear. Trimming removed 4 bases at V and 1 base at J, with 11 bases between. The CDR3 runs to 15 residues. Germline values: CDR1 SGHTA, CDR2 FQGNSA.